This is a list of T cell receptor beta chains from one sample in a study. In TCRdb, the RT-PCR reads were re-called with MiXCR into one record per CDR3 protein. Of about 680,000 distinct CDR3 sequences listed, around 14% were seen once; the top ten hold just over 3.5%. The sample comprised memory CD4+ T cells from blood. The origin of the receptors is a female donor in good health, serving as a healthy control. The CDR3 runs from the conserved cysteine through the conserved F or W. Fields, in order: J gene, D gene, clone size, V gene, CDR3 protein, CDR3 DNA. A D gene is named only where the DNA matches it firmly. Only some rows state a clone size, as once, few, many or a class for expanded clones.

j_gene: TRBJ1-1; d_gene: NA; abundance: few; v_gene: TRBV30; CDR3aa: CAWSLIWRGSYRNTEAFF; CDR3nt: TGTGCCTGGAGTCTGATCTGGAGGGGCTCATACAGGAACACTGAAGCTTTCTTT
j_gene: TRBJ2-2; d_gene: NA; abundance: NA; v_gene: TRBV10-2; CDR3aa: CASSGGINTGELFF; CDR3nt: TGCGCCAGCAGTGGAGGGATCAACACCGGGGAGCTGTTTTTT
j_gene: TRBJ2-3; d_gene: TRBD1; abundance: few; v_gene: TRBV5-1; CDR3aa: CASRSTGDADTQYF; CDR3nt: TGCGCCAGCAGGTCTACAGGGGACGCAGATACGCAGTATTTT
j_gene: TRBJ1-1; d_gene: NA; abundance: NA; v_gene: TRBV9; CDR3aa: CASSVLSGDGMNTEAFF; CDR3nt: TGTGCCAGCAGCGTTTTATCAGGGGACGGCATGAACACTGAAGCTTTCTTT
j_gene: TRBJ2-2; d_gene: TRBD1; abundance: NA; v_gene: TRBV5-1; CDR3aa: CASSPADRPYTGELFF; CDR3nt: TGCGCCAGCAGCCCCGCGGACAGGCCATACACCGGGGAGCTGTTTTTT
j_gene: TRBJ1-6; d_gene: NA; abundance: NA; v_gene: TRBV12-3/TRBV12-4; CDR3aa: CASSSKGPGDSPLHF; CDR3nt: TGTGCCAGCAGTTCGAAGGGCCCGGGGGATTCACCCCTCCACTTT
j_gene: TRBJ1-1; d_gene: TRBD1; abundance: few; v_gene: TRBV4-1; CDR3aa: CASSQAPGQPNTEAFF; CDR3nt: TGCGCCAGCAGCCAAGCTCCGGGACAGCCGAACACTGAAGCTTTCTTT
j_gene: TRBJ2-2; d_gene: NA; abundance: NA; v_gene: TRBV7-3; CDR3aa: CASSSGAWTGELFF; CDR3nt: TGTGCCAGCAGCTCTGGGGCATGGACCGGGGAGCTGTTTTTT
j_gene: TRBJ1-2; d_gene: NA; abundance: few; v_gene: TRBV20-1; CDR3aa: CGGTGNYGYTF; CDR3nt: TGCGGGGGGACGGGAAACTATGGCTACACCTTC
j_gene: TRBJ2-2; d_gene: TRBD2; abundance: many; v_gene: TRBV2; CDR3aa: CASGLAGGGELFF; CDR3nt: TGTGCCAGCGGACTAGCGGGGGGTGGGGAGCTGTTTTTT
j_gene: TRBJ1-2; d_gene: TRBD1; abundance: NA; v_gene: TRBV11-2; CDR3aa: CASSLDHYQGARNYGYTF; CDR3nt: TGTGCCAGCAGCTTAGATCATTATCAGGGGGCGCGAAACTATGGCTACACCTTC
j_gene: TRBJ1-3; d_gene: NA; abundance: NA; v_gene: TRBV30; CDR3aa: CASERGYGNTIYF; CDR3nt: TGTGCCTCAGAACGGGGCTATGGAAACACCATATATTTT
j_gene: TRBJ2-5; d_gene: NA; abundance: few; v_gene: TRBV24-1; CDR3aa: CATSDSVKDGETQYF; CDR3nt: TGTGCCACCAGTGATTCGGTCAAGGACGGGGAGACCCAGTACTTC
j_gene: TRBJ1-1; d_gene: NA; abundance: many; v_gene: TRBV27; CDR3aa: CASSGQNTEAFF; CDR3nt: TGTGCCAGCAGTGGACAGAACACTGAAGCTTTCTTT
j_gene: TRBJ2-7; d_gene: NA; abundance: NA; v_gene: TRBV4-2; CDR3aa: CASSQDLHRGGEQYF; CDR3nt: TGTGCCAGCAGCCAAGATTTGCACAGGGGAGGCGAGCAGTACTTC
j_gene: TRBJ2-7; d_gene: NA; abundance: few; v_gene: TRBV29-1; CDR3aa: CSAGGGQASHEQYF; CDR3nt: TGCAGCGCCGGGGGGGGACAGGCTTCTCACGAGCAGTACTTC
j_gene: TRBJ2-1; d_gene: NA; abundance: many; v_gene: TRBV5-4; CDR3aa: CASSLAPTNNEQFF; CDR3nt: TGTGCCAGCAGCTTGGCCCCAACCAACAATGAGCAGTTCTTC
j_gene: TRBJ2-1; d_gene: TRBD2; abundance: NA; v_gene: TRBV5-1; CDR3aa: CASIPAGGSYNEQFF; CDR3nt: TGCGCCAGCATCCCTGCGGGAGGGTCCTACAATGAGCAGTTCTTC
j_gene: TRBJ2-1; d_gene: TRBD2; abundance: NA; v_gene: TRBV11-2; CDR3aa: CASSIWGLAVDEQFF; CDR3nt: TGTGCCAGCAGCATTTGGGGACTAGCTGTGGATGAGCAGTTCTTC
j_gene: TRBJ2-1; d_gene: TRBD2; abundance: many; v_gene: TRBV5-1; CDR3aa: CASSSTSGSTEQFF; CDR3nt: TGCGCCAGCAGCTCTACTAGCGGGTCGACTGAGCAGTTCTTC
j_gene: TRBJ1-1; d_gene: NA; abundance: many; v_gene: TRBV29-1; CDR3aa: CSVERTDNTEAFF; CDR3nt: TGCAGCGTTGAGCGGACAGATAACACTGAAGCTTTCTTT
j_gene: TRBJ1-1; d_gene: TRBD1; abundance: few; v_gene: TRBV5-1; CDR3aa: CASSPQDGTAEAFF; CDR3nt: TGCGCCAGCAGCCCACAAGATGGGACAGCAGAAGCTTTCTTT
j_gene: TRBJ2-1; d_gene: NA; abundance: NA; v_gene: TRBV6-1; CDR3aa: CASSTQGASGAAYNEQFF; CDR3nt: TGTGCCAGCAGCACGCAGGGGGCTAGCGGAGCTGCCTACAATGAGCAGTTCTTC
j_gene: TRBJ2-2; d_gene: NA; abundance: many; v_gene: TRBV20-1; CDR3aa: CSARGRSGTGELFF; CDR3nt: TGCAGTGCCCGGGGAAGGTCGGGCACCGGGGAGCTGTTTTTT
j_gene: TRBJ2-3; d_gene: TRBD2; abundance: NA; v_gene: TRBV2; CDR3aa: CASSSRLAGGADTQYF; CDR3nt: TGTGCCAGCAGCAGCCGACTAGCGGGAGGGGCAGATACGCAGTATTTT
j_gene: TRBJ2-1; d_gene: NA; abundance: many; v_gene: TRBV20-1; CDR3aa: CSAERTGKNEQFF; CDR3nt: TGCAGTGCTGAGAGGACGGGCAAGAATGAGCAGTTCTTC
j_gene: TRBJ2-7; d_gene: NA; abundance: many; v_gene: TRBV5-1; CDR3aa: CASSPGGQTYEQYF; CDR3nt: TGCGCCAGCAGCCCGGGGGGACAGACCTACGAGCAGTACTTC
j_gene: TRBJ2-1; d_gene: NA; abundance: NA; v_gene: TRBV28; CDR3aa: CASRSSNNEQFF; CDR3nt: TGTGCCAGCAGGAGTAGCAACAATGAGCAGTTCTTC
j_gene: TRBJ1-3; d_gene: NA; abundance: few; v_gene: TRBV15; CDR3aa: CATSRASTGSGNTIYF; CDR3nt: TGTGCCACCAGCAGAGCCTCGACTGGCTCTGGAAACACCATATATTTT
j_gene: TRBJ2-1; d_gene: NA; abundance: many; v_gene: TRBV7-7; CDR3aa: CASSPALGGEQFF; CDR3nt: TGTGCTAGCAGCCCCGCGCTGGGTGGTGAGCAGTTCTTC
j_gene: TRBJ2-3; d_gene: NA; abundance: few; v_gene: TRBV20-1; CDR3aa: CSARDPAGASTDTQYF; CDR3nt: TGCAGTGCTAGAGATCCTGCGGGCGCTAGCACAGATACGCAGTATTTT
j_gene: TRBJ1-1; d_gene: NA; abundance: many; v_gene: TRBV4-3; CDR3aa: CASSQASLRGNTEAFF; CDR3nt: TGCGCCAGCAGCCAAGCCTCGCTCAGGGGGAACACTGAAGCTTTCTTT
j_gene: TRBJ2-3; d_gene: NA; abundance: few; v_gene: TRBV2; CDR3aa: CASIPGQLTDTQYF; CDR3nt: TGTGCCAGCATTCCGGGACAACTCACAGATACGCAGTATTTT
j_gene: TRBJ2-7; d_gene: TRBD2; abundance: NA; v_gene: TRBV11-2; CDR3aa: CASSLSAQRGDEQYF; CDR3nt: TGTGCCAGCAGCTTATCCGCCCAGCGGGGGGACGAGCAGTACTTC
j_gene: TRBJ1-6; d_gene: NA; abundance: few; v_gene: TRBV20-1; CDR3aa: CSARKGQGSGSPLHF; CDR3nt: TGCAGTGCTAGAAAGGGACAAGGGAGTGGATCACCCCTCCACTTT
j_gene: TRBJ1-2; d_gene: NA; abundance: NA; v_gene: TRBV20-1; CDR3aa: CSAPTRTNNYGYTF; CDR3nt: TGCAGTGCCCCAACACGGACTAATAACTATGGCTACACCTTC
j_gene: TRBJ2-1; d_gene: TRBD2; abundance: few; v_gene: TRBV24-1; CDR3aa: CATSERTSGKQFF; CDR3nt: TGTGCCACCAGTGAAAGGACTAGCGGAAAGCAGTTCTTC
j_gene: TRBJ2-5; d_gene: TRBD2; abundance: many; v_gene: TRBV12-3/TRBV12-4; CDR3aa: CASSPRDYLFETQYF; CDR3nt: TGTGCCAGCAGTCCGCGGGACTACTTGTTCGAGACCCAGTACTTC
j_gene: TRBJ2-1; d_gene: NA; abundance: few; v_gene: TRBV5-1; CDR3aa: CASSLGLWHNEQFF; CDR3nt: TGCGCCAGCAGCTTGGGGTTGTGGCATAATGAGCAGTTCTTC
j_gene: TRBJ2-1; d_gene: TRBD2; abundance: NA; v_gene: TRBV20-1; CDR3aa: CSAHISGSSYNEQFF; CDR3nt: TGCAGTGCTCACATCAGCGGGAGCTCCTACAATGAGCAGTTCTTC
j_gene: TRBJ1-3; d_gene: TRBD1; abundance: few; v_gene: TRBV28; CDR3aa: CASSLTGGHLYSGNTIYF; CDR3nt: TGTGCCAGCAGTTTAACAGGGGGCCACCTCTACTCTGGAAACACCATATATTTT
j_gene: TRBJ1-1; d_gene: NA; abundance: NA; v_gene: TRBV10-3; CDR3aa: CAISDPSSGGDTEAFF; CDR3nt: TGTGCCATCAGTGACCCGTCCTCCGGGGGGGACACTGAAGCTTTCTTT
j_gene: TRBJ2-3; d_gene: NA; abundance: many; v_gene: TRBV4-3; CDR3aa: CASSQDFGSDTQYF; CDR3nt: TGCGCCAGCAGCCAAGATTTCGGCTCAGATACGCAGTATTTT
j_gene: TRBJ1-1; d_gene: NA; abundance: few; v_gene: TRBV20-1; CDR3aa: CSARDPRGTEAFF; CDR3nt: TGCAGTGCTAGAGACCCGCGAGGGACTGAAGCTTTCTTT
j_gene: TRBJ1-4; d_gene: TRBD1; abundance: few; v_gene: TRBV20-1; CDR3aa: CSAQPRTGDVELFF; CDR3nt: TGCAGTGCTCAACCTCGGACAGGGGATGTGGAACTGTTTTTT
j_gene: TRBJ2-1; d_gene: NA; abundance: few; v_gene: TRBV7-2; CDR3aa: CASSLEALGGEQFF; CDR3nt: TGTGCCAGCAGCTTAGAGGCCCTTGGAGGAGAGCAGTTCTTC
j_gene: TRBJ1-6; d_gene: NA; abundance: few; v_gene: TRBV12-3/TRBV12-4; CDR3aa: CASSFSRVSSSLHF; CDR3nt: TGTGCCAGCAGTTTCTCTAGGGTCAGCAGTTCCCTCCACTTT